This TCR beta chain appears in the sequencing data of a study of CD8 T cells in Susac syndrome. CDR1 and CDR2 from the germline V gene are MGHRA and YSYEKL. The CDR3 runs to 15 residues. The ends lost 8 bases at V and 0 bases at J; junction bases unmatched: 7. Regarding this clonotype: The antigen is not known.

The study's findings and limits: Susac-specific public clones found in total CD8+ repertoires numbered some 17, and those in CD8+ TEMRA repertoires numbered 4 to 6. The study found that Susac CD8+ clonal expansion peaked in TEMRA cells and active patients.

RNA, at about 0.45 to 1 ug, was reverse transcribed with random hexamers. Multiplex immunoSEQ PCR targeted 54 Vbeta and 13 Jbeta TCR beta segments. TCRdb itself ran the immunoSEQ multiplex PCR reads through MiXCR, one entry per CDR3 protein. The sample records some 130,000 distinct CDR3 sequences, approximately 95% being singletons. High-throughput TCR beta sequencing covered peripheral CD8+ and CD4+ T cells. The TCR originated in a human donor with Susac syndrome. The material sequenced was CD8+ T cells from PBMCs. The rearrangement uses TRBV4-1 and TRBJ2-1; TRBD2 matches 7 bases. The CDR3 sequence is CASGEGSSSYNEQFF. For the CDR3, the DNA is TGCGCCAGCGGGGAGGGGAGTAGCTCCTACAATGAGCAGTTCTTC.